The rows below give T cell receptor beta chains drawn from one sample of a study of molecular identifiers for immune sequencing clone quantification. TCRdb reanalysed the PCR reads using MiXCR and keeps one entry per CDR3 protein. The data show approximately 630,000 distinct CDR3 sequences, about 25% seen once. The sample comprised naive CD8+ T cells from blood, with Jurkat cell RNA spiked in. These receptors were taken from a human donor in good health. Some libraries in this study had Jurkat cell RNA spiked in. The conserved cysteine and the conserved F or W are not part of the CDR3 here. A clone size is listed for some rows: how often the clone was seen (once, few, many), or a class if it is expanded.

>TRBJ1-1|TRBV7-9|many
ASVTPAAEAF
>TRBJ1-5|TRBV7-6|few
ASSLRLTGQPQH
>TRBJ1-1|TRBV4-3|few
ASSQEESRTEAF
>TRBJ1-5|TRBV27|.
ASRLDSASNQPQH
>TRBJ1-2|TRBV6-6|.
ASSYWDGGGFYGYT
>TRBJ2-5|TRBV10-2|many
ASSPDYSQETQY
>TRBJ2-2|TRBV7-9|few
ASSQRPESTGELF
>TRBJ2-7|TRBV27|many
ASSLLGTGGYEQY
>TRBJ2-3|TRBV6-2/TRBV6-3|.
ASSGTSEVTDTQY
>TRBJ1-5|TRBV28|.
AGRMQRFVQPQH
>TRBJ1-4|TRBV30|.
AWGTGINEKLF
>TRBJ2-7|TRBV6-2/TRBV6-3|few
ASSRRQGSYEQY
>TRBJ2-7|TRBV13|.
ASSRGEDSYEQY
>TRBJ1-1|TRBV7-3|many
ASSFDRYTEAF
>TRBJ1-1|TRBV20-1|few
SATQGENTEAF
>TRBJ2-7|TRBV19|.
ASSYAGEAYYEQY
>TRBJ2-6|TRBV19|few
ASTLGLGESGANVLT
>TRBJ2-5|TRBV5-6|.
ANSLDFSAQETQY